The source of this T cell receptor (beta chain) is a study of T cell responses to AZD1222 COVID-19 vaccine. Sequenced by immunoSEQ multiplex PCR; TCRdb stores in-frame clones only, minus some. The sample yields roughly 130,000 clones, just over 85% seen once. V was clipped by 3 bases and J by 3 bases, with 11 bases between them. CDR3 size: 14 residues. Germline V gene lookup returns CDR1 MDHEN and CDR2 SYDVKM. Findings and limits, study-wide: Researchers report vaccine-associated CD4 TCRs spanning spike, with dominance at 160-218 and 743-854.

About this clone itself: The antigen is unknown.

The starting material was peripheral blood, obtained on day 0 of MenACWY control vaccination. The chain carries TRBV28 and TRBJ2-5; a possible D gene is TRBD1 (6 bases). This TCR came from an adult in good health. CDR3 residues: CASSFWGQKETQYF. CDR3 DNA: TGTGCCAGCAGTTTCTGGGGACAAAAAGAGACCCAGTACTTC.